These T cell receptor beta chains were read from a single sample in a study of cytomegalovirus exposure and HLA in healthy donors. The repertoire was sequenced with immunoSEQ multiplex PCR; TCRdb's copy has only in-frame clones and lacks some. The data contain 100,000 to 150,000 clones, approximately 80% of them singletons. The sequencing sample was made of PBMCs. The receptors here all came from a young man in good health and CMV-seronegative. Both conserved end residues are part of each CDR3. D genes are given only for firm matches. Rows give clone size only sometimes, using once, few, many, or a class for an expanded clone.

V: TRBV29-1
J: TRBJ1-3
size: -
D: -
CDR3: CSVVKGQSSGNTIYF
DNA: TGCAGCGTTGTAAAAGGACAGTCCTCTGGAAACACCATATATTTT

V: TRBV19
J: TRBJ2-3
size: -
D: TRBD1
CDR3: CASSLGQGSTDTQYF
DNA: TGTGCCAGTAGTTTAGGACAGGGCAGCACAGATACGCAGTATTTT

V: TRBV14
J: TRBJ2-7
size: -
D: -
CDR3: CASSTQKEESYEQYF
DNA: TGTGCCAGCAGCACCCAAAAGGAGGAGTCCTACGAGCAGTACTTC

V: TRBV6-5
J: TRBJ2-2
size: few
D: -
CDR3: CASSYPGSRPGELFF
DNA: TGTGCCAGCAGTTACCCCGGGAGCCGACCCGGGGAGCTGTTTTTT

V: TRBV6-6
J: TRBJ1-1
size: -
D: TRBD1
CDR3: CASRGQRNTEAFF
DNA: TGTGCCAGCAGGGGACAGCGGAACACTGAAGCTTTCTTT

V: TRBV6-6
J: TRBJ1-2
size: -
D: TRBD1
CDR3: CASSYTLQGAYTF
DNA: TGTGCCAGCAGTTATACTTTGCAGGGGGCGTACACCTTC

V: TRBV10-3
J: TRBJ2-1
size: -
D: TRBD2
CDR3: CAISDHGGVPNEQFF
DNA: TGTGCCATCAGTGATCACGGGGGGGTCCCCAATGAGCAGTTCTTC

V: TRBV5-4
J: TRBJ1-4
size: few
D: -
CDR3: CASSLGPSGNEKLFF
DNA: TGTGCCAGCAGCTTGGGGCCCAGCGGAAATGAAAAACTGTTTTTT

V: TRBV9
J: TRBJ1-1
size: -
D: TRBD1
CDR3: CASSGDRGNTEAFF
DNA: TGTGCCAGTAGCGGGGACAGGGGGAACACTGAAGCTTTCTTT

V: TRBV30
J: TRBJ1-4
size: -
D: TRBD1
CDR3: CAWSVQTGINEKLFF
DNA: TGTGCCTGGAGTGTACAGACAGGGATAAATGAAAAACTGTTTTTT

V: TRBV9
J: TRBJ2-2
size: -
D: -
CDR3: CASSPPLTGELFF
DNA: TGTGCCAGCAGCCCCCCCCTGACCGGGGAGCTGTTTTTT

V: TRBV7-8
J: TRBJ1-2
size: -
D: -
CDR3: CASSRTDEGGYTF
DNA: TGTGCCAGCAGCCGGACAGACGAGGGCGGCTACACCTTC

V: TRBV2
J: TRBJ2-7
size: -
D: -
CDR3: CASSTYEQYF
DNA: TGTGCCAGCAGTACATACGAGCAGTACTTC

V: TRBV6-1
J: TRBJ2-1
size: -
D: -
CDR3: CASSALARSSYNEQFF
DNA: TGTGCCAGCAGTGCGTTAGCGCGGAGCTCCTACAATGAGCAGTTCTTC

V: TRBV4-2
J: TRBJ2-1
size: -
D: -
CDR3: CASSQVASLYNEQFF
DNA: TGTGCCAGCAGCCAAGTGGCTAGCCTATACAATGAGCAGTTCTTC

V: TRBV9
J: TRBJ2-3
size: -
D: TRBD1
CDR3: CASSGLSNRGGEDTQYF
DNA: TGTGCCAGCAGCGGGTTATCCAACAGGGGCGGTGAAGATACGCAGTATTTT

V: TRBV6-1
J: TRBJ1-2
size: once
D: -
CDR3: CASSEAGVANYGYTF
DNA: TGTGCCAGCAGTGAAGCAGGGGTAGCTAACTATGGCTACACCTTC

V: TRBV28
J: TRBJ1-5
size: -
D: TRBD1
CDR3: CASSLSGTGGANNQPQHF
DNA: TGTGCCAGCAGTTTATCCGGGACAGGGGGCGCGAACAATCAGCCCCAGCATTTT

V: TRBV27
J: TRBJ2-7
size: -
D: TRBD1
CDR3: CASSGQGRDEQYF
DNA: TGTGCCAGCAGTGGACAGGGAAGAGACGAGCAGTACTTC

V: TRBV5-1
J: TRBJ1-4
size: -
D: -
CDR3: CASSFGGNNEKLFF
DNA: TGCGCCAGCAGCTTTGGAGGAAATAATGAAAAACTGTTTTTT

V: TRBV27
J: TRBJ1-6
size: -
D: -
CDR3: CASSKGHLFPLLF
DNA: TGTGCCAGCAGTAAGGGACACCTCTTTCCCCTACTCTTT

V: TRBV5-1
J: TRBJ2-7
size: -
D: TRBD1
CDR3: CASSLLRTGDEQYF
DNA: TGCGCCAGCAGCTTGTTGAGGACAGGGGACGAGCAGTACTTC

V: TRBV4-1
J: TRBJ1-1
size: -
D: TRBD1
CDR3: CASSPTDRGRVGTEAFF
DNA: TGCGCCAGCAGCCCGACGGACAGGGGGCGCGTGGGAACTGAAGCTTTCTTT

V: TRBV19
J: TRBJ2-2
size: -
D: -
CDR3: CATTGIATGELFF
DNA: TGTGCCACCACAGGGATTGCCACCGGGGAGCTGTTTTTT

V: TRBV28
J: TRBJ1-2
size: -
D: -
CDR3: CASSRGGFYGYTF
DNA: TGTGCCAGCAGCCGTGGGGGGTTCTATGGCTACACCTTC

V: TRBV11-2
J: TRBJ1-1
size: -
D: TRBD1
CDR3: CASSYQGDTEAFF
DNA: TGTGCCAGCAGCTACCAGGGGGACACTGAAGCTTTCTTT

V: TRBV29-1
J: TRBJ1-2
size: -
D: TRBD1
CDR3: CSGAGQGYGYTF
DNA: TGCAGCGGCGCGGGACAGGGGTATGGCTACACCTTC

V: TRBV11-2
J: TRBJ2-7
size: -
D: -
CDR3: CASSLSQGTGYEQYF
DNA: TGTGCCAGCAGCTTAAGCCAGGGGACGGGGTACGAGCAGTACTTC

V: TRBV15
J: TRBJ2-5
size: -
D: TRBD2
CDR3: CATSNRGGGETQYF
DNA: TGTGCCACCAGCAATCGTGGGGGGGGAGAGACCCAGTACTTC

V: TRBV30
J: TRBJ2-2
size: once
D: -
CDR3: CARQIPGELFF
DNA: TGTGCCAGACAGATTCCCGGGGAGCTGTTTTTT

V: TRBV4-2
J: TRBJ2-5
size: -
D: -
CDR3: CASSQDGREQYF
DNA: TGTGCCAGCAGCCAAGATGGAAGGGAGCAGTACTTC

V: TRBV4-1
J: TRBJ1-3
size: -
D: -
CDR3: CASSQEAGSGNTIYF
DNA: TGCGCCAGCAGCCAAGAAGCAGGGTCCGGAAACACCATATATTTT

V: TRBV30
J: TRBJ1-4
size: -
D: -
CDR3: CAWSVYRPGVLNEKLFF
DNA: TGTGCCTGGAGTGTATATCGTCCGGGAGTCCTTAATGAAAAACTGTTTTTT

V: TRBV18
J: TRBJ2-1
size: -
D: -
CDR3: CASSPPMRSYNEQFF
DNA: TGTGCCAGCTCACCACCGATGCGCTCCTACAATGAGCAGTTCTTC

V: TRBV6-1
J: TRBJ1-5
size: once
D: -
CDR3: CASSEGTGQPQHF
DNA: TGTGCCAGCAGTGAAGGGACGGGGCAGCCCCAGCATTTT

V: TRBV7-2
J: TRBJ2-3
size: -
D: -
CDR3: CASSSPTGNTDTQYF
DNA: TGTGCCAGCAGCTCCCCCACGGGGAACACAGATACGCAGTATTTT

V: TRBV4-1
J: TRBJ2-2
size: -
D: TRBD1
CDR3: CASSPRTGNTGELFF
DNA: TGCGCCAGCAGCCCGAGGACAGGGAACACCGGGGAGCTGTTTTTT

V: TRBV4-1
J: TRBJ1-3
size: -
D: -
CDR3: CASSQPLGRDDSGNTIYF
DNA: TGCGCCAGCAGCCAACCACTCGGCCGGGATGACTCTGGAAACACCATATATTTT

V: TRBV19
J: TRBJ1-5
size: -
D: TRBD1
CDR3: CASSPLTGGVGQPQHF
DNA: TGTGCCAGTAGTCCCCTCACAGGGGGGGTAGGACAGCCCCAGCATTTT

V: TRBV27
J: TRBJ1-2
size: -
D: TRBD1
CDR3: CASSSRRDREGYTF
DNA: TGTGCCAGCAGTTCTCGGCGGGACAGGGAGGGCTACACCTTC

V: TRBV6-1
J: TRBJ1-4
size: -
D: -
CDR3: CASRTPEGLEKLFF
DNA: TGTGCCAGCAGGACGCCGGAGGGGTTGGAAAAACTGTTTTTT

V: TRBV9
J: TRBJ1-2
size: -
D: TRBD1
CDR3: CASSETGANYGYTF
DNA: TGTGCCAGCAGCGAGACAGGGGCGAACTATGGCTACACCTTC

V: TRBV28
J: TRBJ1-2
size: -
D: -
CDR3: CASSLAAYGYTF
DNA: TGTGCCAGCAGTTTAGCAGCGTATGGCTACACCTTC

V: TRBV29-1
J: TRBJ2-7
size: -
D: -
CDR3: CSVSSPLRRGGYEQYF
DNA: TGCAGCGTTAGCTCACCTCTCAGGAGAGGGGGCTACGAGCAGTACTTC

V: TRBV5-1
J: TRBJ2-3
size: -
D: -
CDR3: CASSSAFGDTQYF
DNA: TGCGCCAGCAGCTCCGCTTTTGGCGATACGCAGTATTTT

V: TRBV2
J: TRBJ1-2
size: -
D: -
CDR3: CASSEARANYGYTF
DNA: TGTGCCAGCAGTGAGGCACGTGCTAACTATGGCTACACCTTC

V: TRBV30
J: TRBJ2-1
size: -
D: TRBD2
CDR3: CAWSKSGGGEQFF
DNA: TGTGCCTGGAGTAAGAGCGGGGGTGGGGAGCAGTTCTTC